Following are 12 T cell receptor beta chains from one sample sequenced in a study of blood T cell repertoires in COVID-19. Produced via immunoSEQ multiplex PCR; TCRdb's table is partial and in-frame only. Altogether approximately 270,000 clones are present, 70% to 90% being singletons, with the ten largest covering 3%. Material for sequencing was peripheral blood. These TCRs come from a man aged 18 to 30 with active or convalescent COVID-19.

This clone was observed a handful of times. The chain carries TRBV5-1 and TRBJ1-2; TRBD1 agrees at 7 bases. Germline V gives CDR1 SGHRS, CDR2 YFSETQ. CDR3 length: 15 residues. V gave up 4 bases and J gave up 4 bases; unmatched junction bases: 10. In nucleotides, the CDR3 is TGCGCCAGCAGCGCCGGGACAGCGGCACCCTATGGCTACACCTTC. This sequence encodes CASSAGTAAPYGYTF. The whole variable domain, remainder taken from reference TRBV5-1 and TRBJ1-2, is KAGVTQTPRYLIKTRGQQVTLSCSPISGHRSVSWYQQTPGQGLQFLFEYFSETQRNKGNFPGRFSGRQFSNSRSEMNVSTLELGDSALYLCASSAGTAAPYGYTFGSGTRLTVV.

V is TRBV11-2 and J is TRBJ2-7; TRBD1 aligns across 11 bases. With 4 bases clipped from V and 3 bases from J, the junction kept 2 bases outside the gene matches. Germline CDR1 and CDR2: SGHAT and FQNNGV. This CDR3 spans 14 amino acids. Here the CDR3 reads CASSWDRGIYEQYF. The CDR3 DNA follows: TGTGCCAGCAGCTGGGACAGGGGGATCTACGAGCAGTACTTC.

This chain joins TRBV7-3 and TRBJ1-1; 9 nucleotides line up with TRBD1. After removal of 5 bases from V and 0 bases from J, the junction contained 4 bases not matched to a gene. The CDR3 extends over 15 amino acids. Germline CDR1 reads SGHTA; CDR2 reads FQGTGA. CDR3 sequence: CASSPHRGLNTEAFF. CDR3 DNA sequence: TGTGCCAGCAGCCCCCACAGGGGGCTGAACACTGAAGCTTTCTTT.

This clone has a handful of counts. The chain recombines TRBV10-3 with TRBJ1-6, with 8 bases aligning to TRBD1. This CDR3 comprises 12 residues. The V gene end was trimmed by 6 bases and the J gene end by 12 bases; junction bases not matched to a gene: 4. In germline, CDR1 is ENHRY, CDR2 SYGVKD. CDR3 residues: CAIRIQGGPLHF. The CDR3 DNA sequence: TGTGCCATCAGGATACAGGGGGGACCCCTCCACTTT.

This chain links TRBV7-3 with TRBJ2-5, with 15 bases that match TRBD2. V gave up 5 bases and J gave up 3 bases; unmatched junction bases: 7. The germline V gene has CDR1 SGHTA and CDR2 FQGTGA. There are 17 residues in the CDR3. CDR3 in amino acids: CASSKGLAGGGKETQYF. The CDR3 DNA is TGTGCCAGCAGCAAGGGACTAGCGGGGGGTGGCAAAGAGACCCAGTACTTC.

This clone was found once. This chain uses TRBV5-1 with TRBJ2-5; 8 positions agree with TRBD1. CDR1 SGHRS and CDR2 YFSETQ come from the germline V gene. V lost 2 bases to trimming and J lost 1 base; unmatched junction nucleotides: 4. The CDR3 runs 15 residues. The CDR3 sequence: CASSLSQGGQETQYF. CDR3 nucleotide sequence: TGCGCCAGCAGCTTATCACAGGGGGGCCAAGAGACCCAGTACTTC. The full variable domain, in which reference TRBV5-1 and TRBJ2-5 provide the parts outside the CDR3, is KAGVTQTPRYLIKTRGQQVTLSCSPISGHRSVSWYQQTPGQGLQFLFEYFSETQRNKGNFPGRFSGRQFSNSRSEMNVSTLELGDSALYLCASSLSQGGQETQYFGPGTRLLVL.

This clone was seen a single time. The chain recombines TRBV19 with TRBJ1-3, with D possibly TRBD1 on 5 matching bases. The CDR3 length is 15 residues. With 5 bases removed from V and 0 bases from J, the gap between germline ends came to 11 bases. The germline V gene encodes CDR1 LNHDA and CDR2 SQIVND (reference sequence). This chain's CDR3 is CASSARQSSGNTIYF. The CDR3 DNA reads TGTGCCAGTAGTGCACGACAGAGCTCTGGAAACACCATATATTTT.

V gene TRBV5-1 combines with J gene TRBJ1-4; a weak D match, TRBD1 (5 bases). Trimming stripped 0 bases from V and 3 bases from J, with 6 bases between. This CDR3 is built from 14 residues. Germline assignment: CDR1 SGHRS and CDR2 YFSETQ. The CDR3 sequence is CASSLARANEKLFF. CDR3 nucleotides: TGCGCCAGCAGCTTGGCCAGGGCTAATGAAAAACTGTTTTTT.

The chain uses TRBV5-4 and TRBJ2-2, with 11 bases matching TRBD2. The CDR3 runs to 17 residues. The ends lost 3 bases at V and 0 bases at J; junction bases unmatched: 4. Germline CDR1 SGHNT, CDR2 YYREEE (reference sequence). CDR3 loop: CASSSSGRRTNTGELFF. For the CDR3, the DNA is TGTGCCAGCAGCTCTAGCGGGAGGAGAACGAACACCGGGGAGCTGTTTTTT.

There are a few counts of this clone. Different DNA sequences within this sample yield the same CDR3. V usage is TRBV19 and J usage is TRBJ1-3, with TRBD1 as a possible D gene (6 bases). Germline values: CDR1 LNHDA, CDR2 SQIVND (reference sequence). V dropped 3 bases and J dropped 3 bases, with 12 bases sitting between them. This CDR3 comprises 15 residues. CDR3 loop: CASSIGGGSGNTIYF. DNA of the CDR3: TGTGCCAGTAGTATCGGCGGGGGCAGTGGAAACACCATATATTTT.

The chain is built from TRBV4-3 and TRBJ2-1; the match to TRBD2 covers 7 bases. The CDR3 loop spans 19 amino acids. Germline lookup yields CDR1 LGHNA and CDR2 YSLEER. Trimming at V came to 0 bases and at J to 0 bases, leaving 11 bases not matched to a gene. The CDR3 here is CASSQDIIGRLDSYNEQFF. CDR3 nucleotide sequence: TGCGCCAGCAGCCAAGATATAATCGGGAGGTTAGACTCCTACAATGAGCAGTTCTTC.

The J gene is TRBJ2-7, the V gene TRBV4-3; 11 bases map to TRBD1. With 3 bases clipped from V and 1 base from J, the junction kept 2 bases outside the gene matches. CDR3 length: 15 residues. Per the germline V gene, CDR1 is LGHNA and CDR2 is YSLEER. CDR3 sequence reads: CASSQGTGGSYEQYF. In DNA, the CDR3 is TGCGCCAGCAGCCAGGGGACAGGGGGTTCCTACGAGCAGTACTTC.